The 30 T cell receptor beta chains below come from one sample, sequenced in a study of Ad26.COV2.S vaccination and SARS-CoV-2 variants (dated by TCRdb to about 2021). The library relied on the immunoSEQ multiplex PCR assay. Sourced from immuneACCESS, this table was stored by TCRdb with only in-frame sequences that have V and J called. A share of the clones is absent; for the studies checked, an unresolved V gene accounts for under half, and the remainder has no known explanation. For this sample there are about 350,000 clones; about nine tenths appear just once. The ten largest clones represent 3.4% of the sample. Sample treatment or condition, as interpreted from the label and publication: some 20 received Ad26.COV2.S at low or high dose, single or two shots; 5 received placebo; per-sample allocation not given. Repertoires of vaccine and placebo recipients were sequenced from samples collected on day 63 after the first injection.

The source was peripheral blood, collected in a trial of Ad26.COV2.S vaccine versus placebo. The receptors stem from a person between 18 and 65 years old who received the Ad26.COV2.S COVID-19 vaccine or a placebo.

The CDR3 is CASTQGASYNSPLHF. The DNA for the CDR3 is TGTGCCAGCACCCAGGGGGCCTCCTATAATTCACCCCTCCACTTT. The chain is built from TRBV6-6 and TRBJ1-6; 8 nucleotides line up with TRBD1. This CDR3 comprises 15 residues. Germline V gene sequence: CDR1 MNHNY, CDR2 SVGAGI (reference sequence). Trimming cost V 7 bases and J 0 bases; bases outside gene matches: 2.

As to this clone: A far larger clone differs by one base, so this is likely a read error. The same CDR3 also results from other DNA sequences found in this sample. The chain uses TRBV7-9 and TRBJ2-2; 9 bases agree with TRBD2. V was clipped by 3 bases and J by 10 bases; unmatched bases: 12. Germline assignment: CDR1 SEHNR and CDR2 FQNEAQ (reference sequence). The CDR3 totals 16 residues. The CDR3 sequence is CASSFGDGGGAVELFF. Written as DNA, the CDR3 is TGTGCCAGCAGCTTCGGAGACGGCGGGGGGGCCGTGGAGCTGTTTTTT.

The chain couples TRBV4-1 to TRBJ1-2; 8 bases are shared with TRBD1. Trimming at V came to 4 bases and at J to 6 bases, leaving 13 bases not matched to a gene. Germline loops: CDR1 MGHRA, CDR2 YSYEKL. The CDR3 is 16 residues long. The CDR3 coding sequence is TGCGCCAGCAGCCCCGTGGACAGGGCACCAAGAGATGGCTACACCTTC. Residues: CASSPVDRAPRDGYTF.

The rearrangement joins TRBV7-9 to TRBJ2-3, with 7 positions matching TRBD2. The CDR3 runs 17 residues. The germline V gene has CDR1 SEHNR and CDR2 FQNEAQ (reference sequence). Trimming cost V 5 bases and J 0 bases; bases outside gene matches: 11. CDR3 residues: CASSPQRLAVSTDTQYF. Written as DNA, the CDR3 is TGTGCCAGCAGCCCCCAGAGACTAGCCGTTAGCACAGATACGCAGTATTTT.

The chain has TRBV9 and TRBJ2-1; D uncertain. CDR1 is SGDLS, CDR2 YYNGEE, per germline. This CDR3 spans 15 amino acids. V was clipped by 0 bases and J by 6 bases, with 13 bases between them. The CDR3 here is CASSVGGSKANEQFF. CDR3 coding DNA: TGTGCCAGCAGCGTAGGTGGCAGTAAGGCCAATGAGCAGTTCTTC.

J is TRBJ2-6 and V is TRBV12-3 or TRBV12-4; maybe TRBD2 (5 bases). Deletions cut 10 bases from V and 4 bases from J, with 8 bases between. This CDR3 region has 12 residues. DNA of the CDR3: TGTGCCACCGGACTGGGGGCCAACGTCCTGACTTTC. As protein: CATGLGANVLTF.

The chain joins TRBV19 to TRBJ1-1, with TRBD1 as a possible D gene (6 bases). The ends were cut back, 2 bases at V and 4 bases at J, with 14 bases in the middle. CDR1 and CDR2 (germline): LNHDA, SQIVND (reference sequence). CDR3 length: 15 residues. The DNA for the CDR3 is TGTGCCAGTAGTATACGCGGGGGGCGCTCCACTGAAGCTTTCTTT. It translates to CASSIRGGRSTEAFF.

The gene calls are TRBV11-3 and TRBJ2-7; TRBD1 matches 7 bases. V trimming: 5 bases; J trimming: 2 bases; junction bases outside the gene matches: 9. The CDR3 extends over 15 amino acids. CDR1 and CDR2 from the germline V gene are SGHNT and YENEEA. CDR3 sequence: CASSRGSDRAYEQYF. The CDR3, as DNA: TGTGCCAGCAGCCGGGGTAGCGACAGGGCCTACGAGCAGTACTTC.

This chain links TRBV24-1 with TRBJ2-1; the D is unclear. Deletions cut 1 base from V and 6 bases from J, with 9 bases between. This CDR3 has 14 amino acids. Looked up from germline, CDR1 is KGHDR and CDR2 is SFDVKD. The CDR3, as DNA: TGTGCCACCAGTGATTTCCCCCTCGGCAATGAGCAGTTCTTC. Its protein is CATSDFPLGNEQFF.

The CDR3 spells CASSQTGFETQYF. DNA of the CDR3: TGTGCCAGCAGCCAAACAGGGTTCGAGACCCAGTACTTC. V is TRBV4-2 and J is TRBJ2-5; the D gene is possibly TRBD1 (6 bases). Trimming pared 2 bases from V and 5 bases from J, leaving 9 bases between. Germline values: CDR1 LGHNA, CDR2 YNFKEQ. This CDR3 contains 13 residues.

A word on this clone: This CDR3 is also generated by other DNA sequences in the sample. The chain combines TRBV24-1 with TRBJ2-2, with 10 bases matching TRBD1. The germline gives CDR1 KGHDR, CDR2 SFDVKD. Trimming cost V 2 bases and J 3 bases; bases outside gene matches: 2. The length of the CDR3 is 16 residues. CDR3 nucleotides: TGTGCCACCAGTGATTCGGGACAGGGGTACACCGGGGAGCTGTTTTTT. Its translation: CATSDSGQGYTGELFF.

In this sample, this clone turned up a few times. The genes are TRBV6-5 and TRBJ2-7; 10 bases match TRBD1. The V gene end was trimmed by 5 bases and the J gene end by 5 bases; junction bases not matched to a gene: 9. The germline gives CDR1 MNHEY, CDR2 SVGAGI. CDR3 size: 15 residues. DNA of the CDR3: TGTGCCAGCAGTCCAACCGGGACAGGGGTGGACGAGCAGTACTTC. This encodes CASSPTGTGVDEQYF.

This clone was counted only a few times. The chain employs TRBV11-3 and TRBJ2-1; possibly TRBD1 for D (6 bases). V lost 5 bases, J lost 0 bases, and 11 bases lay in between. There are 15 residues in the CDR3. Germline V CDR1 and CDR2: SGHNT, YENEEA. The CDR3 sequence: CASSPWDTSYNEQFF. DNA for the CDR3: TGTGCCAGCAGCCCTTGGGACACCTCCTACAATGAGCAGTTCTTC. Using reference TRBV11-3 and TRBJ2-1 for the parts outside the CDR3, the full variable domain is EAGVVQSPRYKIIEKKQPVAFWCNPISGHNTLYWYLQNLGQGPELLIRYENEEAVDDSQLPKDRFSAERLKGVDSTLKIQPAELGDSAVYLCASSPWDTSYNEQFFGPGTRLTVL.

The rearrangement links TRBV6-5 to TRBJ2-1; D unresolved. The CDR3 is 14 amino acids. Germline CDR1 MNHEY, CDR2 SVGAGI. V gave up 0 bases and J gave up 10 bases, with 13 bases separating them. CDR3: CASSYSSGPVEQFF. In DNA, the CDR3 is TGTGCCAGCAGTTACTCTTCCGGGCCGGTAGAGCAGTTCTTC.

CDR3 in DNA: TGTGCCAGCAGCTTAGCCGTCGGTAACACCGGGGAGCTGTTTTTT. It codes for CASSLAVGNTGELFF. The V gene is TRBV7-9, the J gene TRBJ2-2; D unclear. The CDR3 spans 15 residues. The V end lost 0 bases, the J end lost 2 bases, and 7 bases lay between the germline ends. Germline CDR1 reads SEHNR; CDR2 reads FQNEAQ (reference sequence).

This chain connects TRBV2 to TRBJ1-6, with 10 bases lining up with TRBD1. Germline trimming cut 6 bases from V and 7 bases from J; bases unmatched to any gene: 9. This CDR3 contains 16 residues. Germline V gene sequence: CDR1 SNHLY, CDR2 FYNNEI. CDR3 sequence: CASRDSGTGENSPLHF. For the CDR3, the DNA is TGTGCCAGCAGAGACTCCGGGACAGGGGAAAATTCACCCCTCCACTTT.

This rearrangement joins TRBV7-8 to TRBJ2-1; D is possibly TRBD2 (6 bases). The V end was cut by 3 bases, the J end by 0 bases, with 9 bases between. The germline gives CDR1 SGHVS, CDR2 FQNEAQ. The length of the CDR3 is 15 residues. CDR3 residues: CASSFGGSSYNEQFF. CDR3 nucleotides: TGTGCCAGCAGCTTCGGAGGGAGCTCCTACAATGAGCAGTTCTTC.

The rearrangement uses TRBV5-1 and TRBJ2-1; D might be TRBD1 or TRBD2, each matching 5 bases. V was shortened by 4 bases and J by 7 bases, with 18 bases between the two germline ends. The germline gives CDR1 SGHRS, CDR2 YFSETQ. The CDR3 is 15 residues long. The CDR3 sequence is CASSGQGAGENEQFF. CDR3 nucleotides: TGCGCCAGCAGCGGACAAGGGGCGGGTGAGAATGAGCAGTTCTTC.

The chain links TRBV5-1 to TRBJ1-3; 8 bases map to TRBD1. CDR3 length: 16 amino acids. V lost 5 bases and J lost 0; bases outside the gene matches: 7. The V gene's germline CDR1 is SGHRS and CDR2 YFSETQ. Here the CDR3 reads CASRPGQGGSGNTIYF. The CDR3 DNA reads as TGCGCCAGCAGGCCAGGACAGGGTGGCTCTGGAAACACCATATATTTT. Full variable domain (remainder filled in from reference TRBV5-1 and TRBJ1-3): KAGVTQTPRYLIKTRGQQVTLSCSPISGHRSVSWYQQTPGQGLQFLFEYFSETQRNKGNFPGRFSGRQFSNSRSEMNVSTLELGDSALYLCASRPGQGGSGNTIYFGEGSWLTVV.

This clone was found a few times. V and J are TRBV4-1 and TRBJ1-6; TRBD1 agrees at 8 bases. The germline gives CDR1 MGHRA, CDR2 YSYEKL. There are 15 residues in the CDR3. Trimming removed 3 bases from V and 9 bases from J; junction bases left unmatched: 7. CDR3 sequence: CASSQAGTGSSPLHF. In DNA form, the CDR3 reads TGCGCCAGCAGCCAGGCTGGGACAGGATCTTCACCCCTCCACTTT.

The gene calls are TRBV12-5 and TRBJ2-2; 10 nucleotides match TRBD2. With V trimmed by 1 base and J by 2 bases, 4 bases remained unmatched. The germline gives CDR1 LGHNT, CDR2 FRNRAP. CDR3 length: 17 amino acids. CDR3 bases: TGTGCTAGTGGTTTGGGTAGCGGGGGGACAAACACCGGGGAGCTGTTTTTT. Translating gives CASGLGSGGTNTGELFF.

The chain couples TRBV4-1 to TRBJ2-2; no reliable D call. Trimming removed 5 bases at V and 3 bases at J, with 7 bases between. CDR1 is MGHRA, CDR2 YSYEKL, per germline. This CDR3 contains 13 residues. The CDR3 protein is CASSTGYTGELFF. CDR3 DNA: TGCGCCAGCAGCACCGGATACACCGGGGAGCTGTTTTTT.

The rearrangement joins TRBV7-8 to TRBJ2-7, with D unclear. CDR1 SGHVS and CDR2 FQNEAQ come from the germline V gene. The CDR3 totals 16 residues. Trimming left V 5 bases short and J 6 bases short, with 23 bases between. The chain's CDR3 is CASSHPDGASDLEQYF. In DNA, the CDR3 is TGTGCCAGCAGCCACCCCGACGGAGCCAGCGATCTCGAGCAGTACTTC. The full variable domain, with the rest looked up from reference TRBV7-8 and TRBJ2-7, is GAGVSQSPRYKVAKRGQDVALRCDPISGHVSLFWYQQALGQGPEFLTYFQNEAQLDKSGLPSDRFFAERPEGSVSTLKIQRTQQEDSAVYLCASSHPDGASDLEQYFGPGTRLTVT.

The chain is built from TRBV23-1 and TRBJ2-7; a weak D match, TRBD1 (5 bases). TRBV23-1 is an ORF, and what it does is uncertain. The CDR3 sequence is 14 residues long. V was trimmed by 0 bases and J by 4 bases, leaving 10 bases between them. As DNA, the CDR3 is TGCGCCAGCAGTCAATCCACAGGTGGGTACGAGCAGTACTTC. Amino acids: CASSQSTGGYEQYF.

This chain uses TRBV6-5 with TRBJ2-7, with 7 bases fitting TRBD2. The V segment lost 8 bases and the J segment 3 bases; nucleotides outside the gene matches: 4. This CDR3 comprises 12 residues. Germline loops: CDR1 MNHEY, CDR2 SVGAGI. CDR3 residues: CASPGEGYEQYF. Here the CDR3 DNA reads TGTGCCAGCCCCGGGGAGGGCTACGAGCAGTACTTC.

The chain combines TRBV7-2 with TRBJ2-3; 10 bases agree with TRBD2. CDR3 length: 14 amino acids. Germline V gives CDR1 SGHTA, CDR2 FQGNSA. Germline trimming cut 2 bases from V and 7 bases from J; bases unmatched to any gene: 3. CDR3: CASSLLAGGHTQYF. In DNA, the CDR3 is TGTGCCAGCAGCTTATTAGCGGGGGGTCATACGCAGTATTTT. The full variable domain, completed using reference TRBV7-2 and TRBJ2-3, is GAGVSQSPSNKVTEKGKDVELRCDPISGHTALYWYRQSLGQGLEFLIYFQGNSAPDKSGLPSDRFSAERTGGSVSTLTIQRTQQEDSAVYLCASSLLAGGHTQYFGPGTRLTVL.

The V and J genes are TRBV6-5 and TRBJ1-1; 8 nucleotides align to TRBD1. With 6 bases clipped from V and 7 bases from J, the junction kept 7 bases outside the gene matches. The CDR3 spans 13 residues. Germline CDR1 reads MNHEY; CDR2 reads SVGAGI. The CDR3 spells CASRSQGAGEAFF. CDR3 DNA sequence: TGTGCCAGCAGATCGCAGGGGGCGGGTGAAGCTTTCTTT.

The J gene is TRBJ2-1, the V gene TRBV2; 7 nucleotides agree with TRBD1. The CDR3 spans 14 residues. Germline-derived CDR1 and CDR2 are SNHLY and FYNNEI. Germline trimming cut 7 bases from V and 0 bases from J; bases unmatched to any gene: 3. The CDR3 nucleotides are TGTGCCAGCAAGACAGGGAGCTCCTACAATGAGCAGTTCTTC. Translated: CASKTGSSYNEQFF.

The V call is TRBV12-3 or TRBV12-4, the J call TRBJ1-1; tentative D call: TRBD1 (5 bases). Deletions cut 7 bases from V and 0 bases from J, with 6 bases between. This CDR3 is built from 12 residues. Here the CDR3 reads CASIGVNTEAFF. The CDR3 nucleotides read TGTGCCAGCATAGGGGTGAACACTGAAGCTTTCTTT.

The chain combines TRBV2 with TRBJ2-2; 9 bases agree with TRBD1. This CDR3 is built from 15 residues. The V segment lost 10 bases and the J segment 5 bases; nucleotides outside the gene matches: 11. Germline values: CDR1 SNHLY, CDR2 FYNNEI. CDR3 sequence: CATTNHGTGTGELFF. The CDR3 coding sequence is TGTGCCACCACCAACCACGGGACAGGGACCGGGGAGCTGTTTTTT. Variable domain in full (rest from reference TRBV2 and TRBJ2-2): EPEVTQTPSHQVTQMGQEVILRCVPISNHLYFYWYRQILGQKVEFLVSFYNNEISEKSEIFDDQFSVERPDGSNFTLKIRSTKLEDSAMYFCATTNHGTGTGELFFGEGSRLTVL.